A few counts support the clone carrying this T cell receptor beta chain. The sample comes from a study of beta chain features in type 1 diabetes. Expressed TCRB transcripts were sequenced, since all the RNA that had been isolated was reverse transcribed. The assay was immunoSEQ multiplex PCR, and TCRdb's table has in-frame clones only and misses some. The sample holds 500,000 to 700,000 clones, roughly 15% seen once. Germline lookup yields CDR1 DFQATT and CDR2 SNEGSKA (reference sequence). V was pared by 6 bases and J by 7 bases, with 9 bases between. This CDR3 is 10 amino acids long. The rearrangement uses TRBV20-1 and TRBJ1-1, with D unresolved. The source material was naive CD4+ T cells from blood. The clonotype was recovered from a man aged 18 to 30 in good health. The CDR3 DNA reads TGCAGTGCGAGTCGGGGTGAAGCTTTCTTT. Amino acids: CSASRGEAFF.